This T cell receptor beta chain was recovered during a study of T-cell memory formation after mild COVID-19. Whole-study results and caveats: Those CD4+ clones that contracted were mainly in CM and EM (CD8+ ones in EMRA). Among clones contracting day 15 to 85, CD4/CD8 was balanced, whereas later expanders leaned CD4+.

5'RACE with constant-segment primers built TCRalpha and TCRbeta cDNA libraries with UMIs. TCRdb redid the calling of the 5' RACE reads with MiXCR, one entry per CDR3 protein. In the table there are 450,000 to 650,000 distinct CDR3 sequences, 15% to 20% of which are singletons. This clonotype was picked up a small number of times. Its specificity is unknown. Trimming left V 9 bases short and J 0 bases short, with 19 bases between. The CDR3 is 17 residues long. The germline gives CDR1 SGHRS, CDR2 YFSETQ. The sequenced sample was PBMCs or a T cell subset sorted from them (not recorded which). V usage is TRBV5-1 and J usage is TRBJ2-6; D perhaps matches TRBD1 (5 bases). The receptor's source is an adult woman who had mild COVID-19 (a few samples of this study predate the infection). Cell type and time point are not known. DNA for the CDR3: TGCGCCACCCAGGGCGGATCCTCCAACTCTGGGGCCAACGTCCTGACTTTC. It is translated as CATQGGSSNSGANVLTF. Together with reference TRBV5-1 and TRBJ2-6, the CDR3 gives the full variable domain: KAGVTQTPRYLIKTRGQQVTLSCSPISGHRSVSWYQQTPGQGLQFLFEYFSETQRNKGNFPGRFSGRQFSNSRSEMNVSTLELGDSALYLCATQGGSSNSGANVLTFGAGSRLTVL.